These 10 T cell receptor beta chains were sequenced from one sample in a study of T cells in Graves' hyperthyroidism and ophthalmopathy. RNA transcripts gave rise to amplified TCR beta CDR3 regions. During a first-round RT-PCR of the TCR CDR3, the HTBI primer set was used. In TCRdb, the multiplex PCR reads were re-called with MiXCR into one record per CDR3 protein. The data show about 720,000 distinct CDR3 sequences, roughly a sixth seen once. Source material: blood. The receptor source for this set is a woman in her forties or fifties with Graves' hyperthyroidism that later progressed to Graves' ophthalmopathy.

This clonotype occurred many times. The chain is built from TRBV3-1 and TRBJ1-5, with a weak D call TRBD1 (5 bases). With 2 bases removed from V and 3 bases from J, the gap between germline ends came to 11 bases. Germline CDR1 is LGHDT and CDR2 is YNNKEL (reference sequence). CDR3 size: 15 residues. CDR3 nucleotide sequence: TGTGCCAGCAGCCAAAGATCGGGGGACAATCAGCCCCAGCATTTT. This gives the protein CASSQRSGDNQPQHF. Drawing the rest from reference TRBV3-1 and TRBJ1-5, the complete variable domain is DTAVSQTPKYLVTQMGNDKSIKCEQNLGHDTMYWYKQDSKKFLKIMFSYNNKELIINETVPNRFSPKSPDKAHLNLHINSLELGDSAVYFCASSQRSGDNQPQHFGDGTRLSIL.

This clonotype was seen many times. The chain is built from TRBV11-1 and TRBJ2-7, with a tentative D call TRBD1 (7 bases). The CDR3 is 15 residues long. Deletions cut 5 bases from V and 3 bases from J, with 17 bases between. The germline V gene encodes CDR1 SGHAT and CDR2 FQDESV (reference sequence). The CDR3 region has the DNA TGTGCCAGCAGCGGGCGGGACAGATCCATCTACGAGCAGTACTTC. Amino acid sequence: CASSGRDRSIYEQYF.

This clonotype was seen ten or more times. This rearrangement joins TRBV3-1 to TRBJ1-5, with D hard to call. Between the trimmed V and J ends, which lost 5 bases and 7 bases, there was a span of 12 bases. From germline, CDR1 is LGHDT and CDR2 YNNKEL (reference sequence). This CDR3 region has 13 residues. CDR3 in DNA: TGTGCCAGCAGCTTTTATGGAGACCAGCCCCAGCATTTT. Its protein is CASSFYGDQPQHF.

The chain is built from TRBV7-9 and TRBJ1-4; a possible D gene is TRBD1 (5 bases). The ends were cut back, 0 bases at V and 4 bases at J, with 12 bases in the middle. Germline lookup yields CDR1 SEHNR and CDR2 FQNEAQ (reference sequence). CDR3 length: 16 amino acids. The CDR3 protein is CASSLAATAYNEKLFF. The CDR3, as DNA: TGTGCCAGCAGCTTAGCGGCGACAGCTTATAATGAAAAACTGTTTTTT. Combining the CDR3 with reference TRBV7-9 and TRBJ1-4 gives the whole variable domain DTGVSQNPRHKITKRGQNVTFRCDPISEHNRLYWYRQTLGQGPEFLTYFQNEAQLEKSRLLSDRFSAERPKGSFSTLEIQRTEQGDSAMYLCASSLAATAYNEKLFFGSGTQLSVL.

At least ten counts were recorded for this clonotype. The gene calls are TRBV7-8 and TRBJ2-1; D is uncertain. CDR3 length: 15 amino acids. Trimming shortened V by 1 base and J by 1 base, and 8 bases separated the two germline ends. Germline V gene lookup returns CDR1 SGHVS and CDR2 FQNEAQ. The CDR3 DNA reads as TGTGCCAGCAGCTTAGAGGCTTCTTCCTACAATGAGCAGTTCTTC. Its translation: CASSLEASSYNEQFF. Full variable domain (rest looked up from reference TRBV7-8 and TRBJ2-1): GAGVSQSPRYKVAKRGQDVALRCDPISGHVSLFWYQQALGQGPEFLTYFQNEAQLDKSGLPSDRFFAERPEGSVSTLKIQRTQQEDSAVYLCASSLEASSYNEQFFGPGTRLTVL.

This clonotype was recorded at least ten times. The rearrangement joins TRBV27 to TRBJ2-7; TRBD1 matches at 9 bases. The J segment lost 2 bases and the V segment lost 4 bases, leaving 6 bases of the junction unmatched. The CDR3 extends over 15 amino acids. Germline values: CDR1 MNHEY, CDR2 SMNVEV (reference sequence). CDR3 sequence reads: CASSSQTGGPYEQYF. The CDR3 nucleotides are TGTGCCAGCAGTTCTCAGACAGGGGGTCCCTACGAGCAGTACTTC.

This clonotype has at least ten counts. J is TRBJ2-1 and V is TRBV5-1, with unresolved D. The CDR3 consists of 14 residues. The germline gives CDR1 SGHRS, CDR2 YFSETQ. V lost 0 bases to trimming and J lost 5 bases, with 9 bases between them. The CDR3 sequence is CASSLVRGDNEQFF. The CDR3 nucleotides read TGCGCCAGCAGCTTGGTACGTGGGGACAATGAGCAGTTCTTC.

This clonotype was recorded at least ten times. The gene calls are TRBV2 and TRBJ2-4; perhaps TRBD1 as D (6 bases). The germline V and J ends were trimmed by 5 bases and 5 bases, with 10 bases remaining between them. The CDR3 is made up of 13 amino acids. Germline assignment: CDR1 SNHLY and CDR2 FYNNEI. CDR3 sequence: CASSTGFQNIQYF. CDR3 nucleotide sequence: TGTGCCAGCAGTACAGGGTTCCAAAACATTCAGTACTTC.

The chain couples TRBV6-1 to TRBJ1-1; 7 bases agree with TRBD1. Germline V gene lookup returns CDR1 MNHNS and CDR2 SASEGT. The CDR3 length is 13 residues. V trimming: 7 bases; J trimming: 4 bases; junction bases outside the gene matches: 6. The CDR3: CASNDRVLTEAFF. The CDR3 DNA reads TGTGCCAGCAATGACAGGGTCCTCACTGAAGCTTTCTTT.

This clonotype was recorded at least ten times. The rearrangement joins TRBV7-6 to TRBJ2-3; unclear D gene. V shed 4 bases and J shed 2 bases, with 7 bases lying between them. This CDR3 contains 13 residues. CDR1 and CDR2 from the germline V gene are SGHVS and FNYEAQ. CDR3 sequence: CASSSGPTDTQYF. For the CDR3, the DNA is TGTGCCAGCAGCTCCGGCCCCACAGATACGCAGTATTTT.